The 7 T cell receptor beta chains reported below all come from one sample, sequenced in a study of T cell repertoires in cytomegalovirus infection. Their target antigens are unknown. From the reads, TCRdb called clonotypes with MiXCR, one entry per CDR3 protein. The table records just under 500,000 distinct CDR3 sequences, 33% of them present only once. The sequenced sample was cultured PBMCs, obtained from culture after CMV antigen stimulation. The receptors stem from a human donor in good health (CMV status not recorded). Some clones in this sample may be carry-over from other donors' samples.

This clonotype was observed a handful of times. This chain joins TRBV7-6 and TRBJ2-3, with unresolved D. Trimming took 5 bases from V and 4 from J, leaving 10 bases between them. Germline CDR1 SGHVS, CDR2 FNYEAQ. CDR3 length: 13 residues. CDR3 amino acids: CASSPLRSDTQYF. For the CDR3, the DNA is TGTGCCAGCAGCCCTCTCCGGTCAGATACGCAGTATTTT.

The CDR3 nucleotides are TGCAGCGTCACCGGGGGGGGTGAAAAACTGTTTTTT. It yields the protein CSVTGGGEKLFF. The J gene is TRBJ1-4, the V gene TRBV29-1; D might be TRBD1 (5 bases). Germline CDR1 SQVTM, CDR2 ANQGSEA. V lost 6 bases and J lost 7, with 12 bases in between. The CDR3 spans 12 residues.

As regards this clonotype: An end of the junction does not agree with germline; a read error may underlie this. The rearrangement joins TRBV7-2 to TRBJ1-2, with 9 bases aligning to TRBD1. The CDR3 contains 14 residues. CDR1 SGHTA and CDR2 FQGNSA come from the germline V gene. This chain's CDR3 is CASSSGTGLRSLIF. The CDR3 DNA is TGTGCCAGCAGCTCCGGGACAGGGCTCCGATCTTTGATCTTC. Looking up the rest from reference TRBV7-2 and TRBJ1-2 gives the full variable domain: GAGVSQSPSNKVTEKGKDVELRCDPISGHTALYWYRQSLGQGLEFLIYFQGNSAPDKSGLPSDRFSAERTGGSVSTLTIQRTQQEDSAVYLCASSSGTGLRSLIFGSGTRLTVV.

This clonotype has only a few counts. The rearrangement joins TRBV7-8 to TRBJ1-1; possibly TRBD1 for D (6 bases). The germline V and J ends were trimmed by 0 bases and 5 bases, with 16 bases remaining between them. The length of the CDR3 is 16 residues. Looked up from germline, CDR1 is SGHVS and CDR2 is FQNEAQ. CDR3 nucleotides: TGTGCCAGCAGCTTAGCTGGGGGGGCTGGGGGGACTGAAGCTTTCTTT. This codes for CASSLAGGAGGTEAFF.

This clonotype was seen many times. The chain employs TRBV7-2 and TRBJ1-6; 7 bases agree with TRBD1. V lost 4 bases, J lost 10 bases, and 7 bases stayed unmatched. Germline CDR1 is SGHTA and CDR2 is FQGNSA. This CDR3 region has 14 residues. This CDR3 is CASSSRQGGSPLHF. The CDR3, as DNA: TGTGCCAGCAGCTCCCGACAGGGAGGATCACCCCTCCACTTT.

The chain has TRBV19 and TRBJ2-3, with 8 bases lining up with TRBD2. The junction had 11 bases not matched to a gene; V was cut back by 7 bases and J by 5 bases. Per the germline V gene, CDR1 is LNHDA and CDR2 is SQIVND (reference sequence). The CDR3 covers 15 residues. The CDR3 DNA sequence: TGTGCCAGTAAGACGAGCGGGAGTGAAAGAGATACGCAGTATTTT. Amino acid sequence: CASKTSGSERDTQYF.

This clonotype was observed a handful of times. This chain uses TRBV19 with TRBJ1-5, with no clear D. The V end lost 2 bases, the J end lost 1 base, and 9 bases lay between the germline ends. The CDR3 runs to 15 residues. Germline V CDR1 and CDR2: LNHDA, SQIVND (reference sequence). The CDR3 nucleotides read TGTGCCAGTAGTATAACGGCTAGGAGCAATCAGCCCCAGCATTTT. This codes for CASSITARSNQPQHF.